A single T cell receptor beta chain is shown here with its context. This CDR3 has 13 residues. Trimming took off 3 bases at V and 2 bases at J, with 8 bases between the two ends. Germline-derived CDR1 and CDR2 are SEHNR and FQNEAQ (reference sequence). The sample is drawn from a study of cytomegalovirus exposure and HLA in healthy donors. Only in-frame clones appear in the TCRdb table, and some are missing; sequencing was by immunoSEQ multiplex PCR. Counted here are some 180,000 clones, around nine tenths occurring once; the ten biggest clones make up roughly 7%. Sequencing used PBMCs. The source of this sequence is a man aged 30-40 years in good health and CMV-seropositive. The chain carries TRBV7-9 and TRBJ2-7, with D perhaps matching TRBD1 (5 bases). The CDR3 here is CASSLTVTYEQYF. The CDR3 DNA is TGTGCCAGCAGCTTGACAGTAACCTACGAGCAGTACTTC.